The text below deals with one TCR beta chain. V dropped 7 bases and J dropped 2; count of bases not matched to a gene: 6. Germline CDR1 and CDR2: LNHDA and SQIVND (reference sequence). The CDR3 has 15 residues. Adults between roughly 18 and 95 years of age took part from approximately 24 US areas. Some clones are missing from TCRdb's copy, which holds only in-frame ones; the method was immunoSEQ multiplex PCR. The sample shows approximately 250,000 clones, 80% to 95% of them seen only once. The entry originates in a study of blood T cell repertoires in COVID-19. Background on the study: Spain, Italy and the United States supplied samples that represented acute and convalescent COVID-19.

Source material: PBMCs or T cells enriched from blood (not recorded which). The chain couples TRBV19 to TRBJ2-7; 12 bases fit TRBD1. This receptor was taken from a man aged 35 to 55 who had been exposed to COVID-19. Here the CDR3 DNA reads TGTGCCAGTACTCCGGGACAGGGGGCCCCCTACGAGCAGTACTTC. Protein product: CASTPGQGAPYEQYF.